A selection of T cell receptor beta chains follows, all from one sample in a study of blood T cells in healthy people across ages. From the 5' RACE reads, TCRdb called clonotypes with MiXCR, one entry per CDR3 protein. The table has 600,000 to 850,000 distinct CDR3 sequences, 25% seen once. These same records also appear under a second study, on T cells of mothers and their children.

Sequenced sample: blood. Receptors were obtained from a boy aged 5-17 years in good health. Each CDR3 is given with its conserved first and last residue. The order of the fields is J gene, clone size, V gene, CDR3 protein. Clone size appears in some rows only: once, few, many, or a class for an expanded clone.

J gene: TRBJ1-4; clone size: NA; V gene: TRBV3-1; CDR3 protein: CASSRDLFATNEKLFF
J gene: TRBJ2-5; clone size: many; V gene: TRBV29-1; CDR3 protein: CSVGRANQETQYF
J gene: TRBJ2-5; clone size: few; V gene: TRBV29-1; CDR3 protein: CSVEEAGEERETQYF
J gene: TRBJ2-6; clone size: few; V gene: TRBV5-1; CDR3 protein: CASRAGKVSSGANVLTF
J gene: TRBJ2-5; clone size: NA; V gene: TRBV27; CDR3 protein: CASKRAGVGETQYF
J gene: TRBJ2-1; clone size: NA; V gene: TRBV4-2; CDR3 protein: CASSPGQKMGSYNEQFF
J gene: TRBJ2-1; clone size: NA; V gene: TRBV20-1; CDR3 protein: CSARSVESSYNEQFF
J gene: NA; clone size: NA; V gene: TRBV28; CDR3 protein: CASSITLLEQFF
J gene: TRBJ2-1; clone size: few; V gene: TRBV6-2/TRBV6-3; CDR3 protein: CASSYTSGGEQFF
J gene: TRBJ2-7; clone size: once; V gene: TRBV12-5; CDR3 protein: CASDQEGKSYEQYF
J gene: TRBJ2-1; clone size: NA; V gene: TRBV20-1; CDR3 protein: CSARDLEGGLVEQFF
J gene: TRBJ2-2; clone size: NA; V gene: TRBV11-1; CDR3 protein: CASSFAADGELFF
J gene: TRBJ2-5; clone size: few; V gene: TRBV28; CDR3 protein: CASSDPREASPETQYF
J gene: TRBJ2-3; clone size: few; V gene: TRBV13; CDR3 protein: CASSPGQPEDTQYF
J gene: TRBJ2-7; clone size: few; V gene: TRBV7-9; CDR3 protein: CASGPRLPYEQYF
J gene: TRBJ2-5; clone size: few; V gene: TRBV6-6; CDR3 protein: CASSGRQGATETQYF
J gene: TRBJ2-3; clone size: NA; V gene: TRBV7-2; CDR3 protein: CASSLTSGGVDTQYF
J gene: TRBJ2-6; clone size: few; V gene: TRBV18; CDR3 protein: CASSPGMEMWSGANVLTF
J gene: TRBJ2-5; clone size: NA; V gene: TRBV13; CDR3 protein: CASSASLLAGGRETQYF
J gene: TRBJ1-2; clone size: NA; V gene: TRBV27; CDR3 protein: CASSLSGQGARGNYGYTF